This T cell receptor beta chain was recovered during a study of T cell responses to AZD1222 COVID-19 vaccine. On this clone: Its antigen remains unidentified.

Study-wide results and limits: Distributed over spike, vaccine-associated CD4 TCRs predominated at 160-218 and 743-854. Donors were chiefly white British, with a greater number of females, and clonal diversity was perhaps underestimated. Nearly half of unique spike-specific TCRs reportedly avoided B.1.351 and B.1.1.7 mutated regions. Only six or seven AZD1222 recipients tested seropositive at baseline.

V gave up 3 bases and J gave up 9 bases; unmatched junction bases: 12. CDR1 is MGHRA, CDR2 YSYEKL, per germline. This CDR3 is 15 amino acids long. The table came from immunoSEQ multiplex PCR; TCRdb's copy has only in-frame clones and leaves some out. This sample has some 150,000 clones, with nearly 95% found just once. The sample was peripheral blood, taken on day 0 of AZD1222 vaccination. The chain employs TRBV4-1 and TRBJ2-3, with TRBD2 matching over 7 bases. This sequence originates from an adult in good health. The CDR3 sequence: CASSHPMTSPSTQYF. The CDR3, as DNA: TGCGCCAGCAGCCACCCTATGACTAGCCCTTCAACGCAGTATTTT.